This T cell receptor beta chain stems from a study of T-cell reconstitution after alpha-beta-depleted transplantation in children. General study results and limits: Alpha-beta T cells present about two months after transplant were reported to originate from several hundred expanded graft clones. At one year after transplant, newly produced T cells mostly accounted for T-cell counts and diversity. For some patients, TCRbeta diversity was high at day 60 because of recipient T cells and thymic progenitors that survived.

For TCRbeta, the library was prepared with unique molecular identifiers. TCRdb re-called the PCR reads through MiXCR, storing one row per CDR3 protein. Of fewer than 350,000 distinct CDR3 sequences listed, 6.5% to 9% are singletons. With V trimmed by 3 bases and J by 3 bases, 9 bases remained unmatched. The CDR3 consists of 16 residues. Germline assignment: CDR1 SQVTM and CDR2 ANQGSEA. This clonotype was observed many times. The antigen is undetermined. The source material was peripheral blood, sampled 360 days after TCRalphabeta/CD19-depleted stem cell transplant. This receptor was obtained from a female patient aged 2 to 10 who had a stem cell transplant for Fanconi anemia, so the T cells may come from the graft donor. The chain links TRBV29-1 to TRBJ1-1; 11 bases fit TRBD1. The CDR3 DNA is TGCAGCGTTGATGGGCCAGGGACAGGGGGTCACACTGAAGCTTTCTTT. It translates to CSVDGPGTGGHTEAFF.